This T cell receptor beta chain was profiled in a study of CD8+CD57+ T cells in acquired aplastic anemia. Individuals selected for sequencing had exhibited CD8+CD57+ cell expansion on flow cytometry. The ends were cut back, 8 bases at V and 5 bases at J, with 18 bases in the middle. The V gene's germline CDR1 is SGHNT and CDR2 YENEEA. The CDR3 is made up of 14 amino acids. Genomic DNA acted as the template from which TCR beta VDJ combination and CDR3 sequence profiling were carried out. One entry per CDR3 protein results from TCRdb running MiXCR on the reads. The sample shows about 160,000 distinct CDR3 sequences, more than 45% of them seen only once.

The V and J genes are TRBV11-3 and TRBJ2-5, with D hard to call. This receptor was identified in a human donor with aplastic anemia. Sequenced: sorted CD4+, CD8+, or CD8+CD57+ T cells (not recorded which) from PBMCs. Here the CDR3 DNA reads TGTGCCAGCCGGCGATCTCAAACGAGGGAGACCCAGTACTTC. The encoded protein is CASRRSQTRETQYF.